Listed below are T cell receptor beta chains from one sample, sequenced in a study of early T cells in non-severe SARS-CoV-2 infection. From the 5' RACE reads, TCRdb called clonotypes with MiXCR, one entry per CDR3 protein. The sample records some 96,000 distinct CDR3 sequences, roughly an eighth being singletons. The sequencing sample was made of whole blood. These receptors were collected from an adult who was a healthcare worker with PCR-confirmed SARS-CoV-2 infection or an uninfected control (not recorded which). Each CDR3 is given with its conserved first and last residue. The D gene is left open where the match is weak. Only some rows state a clone size, as once, few, many or a class for expanded clones.

clone_size,j_call,cdr3_length,d_call,v_call,cdr3_aa,cdr3_nt
-,TRBJ1-1,13,-,TRBV24-1,CATSDHDYTEAFF,TGTGCCACCAGTGATCACGACTACACTGAAGCTTTCTTT
many,TRBJ2-4,16,TRBD1,TRBV11-2,CASSLEGTGVVNIQYF,TGTGCCAGCAGCTTAGAAGGGACAGGGGTTGTTAACATTCAGTACTTC
-,TRBJ1-4,17,-,TRBV7-9,CASSLQGQVSTNEKLFF,TGTGCCAGCAGCTTACAGGGCCAGGTTTCAACTAATGAAAAACTGTTTTTT
many,TRBJ1-3,14,TRBD1,TRBV29-1,CSVTGGWTGNTIYF,TGCAGCGTAACAGGGGGCTGGACTGGAAACACCATATATTTT
-,TRBJ2-3,16,TRBD2,TRBV7-2,CASSLGGGRGTDTQYF,TGTGCCAGCAGCTTAGGCGGGGGAAGGGGCACAGATACGCAGTATTTT
many,TRBJ1-3,14,-,TRBV6-6,CASSYWTAMNTIYF,TGTGCCAGCAGTTACTGGACAGCAATGAACACCATATATTTT
few,TRBJ2-5,14,TRBD2,TRBV7-6,CASSLAGLAGTWYF,TGTGCCAGCAGCTTAGCAGGCCTAGCGGGGACATGGTACTTC
many,TRBJ2-3,15,TRBD2,TRBV6-5,CASSLERGDTDTQYF,TGTGCCAGCAGCCTCGAGCGGGGAGACACAGATACGCAGTATTTT
few,TRBJ2-7,14,-,TRBV7-9,CASSLADRVYEQYF,TGTGCCAGCAGCTTGGCGGACAGAGTCTACGAGCAGTACTTC
-,TRBJ2-7,13,-,TRBV19,CASSIGGVNEQYF,TGTGCCAGTAGTATCGGAGGGGTGAACGAGCAGTACTTC
few,TRBJ2-2,15,TRBD1,TRBV6-5,CASSYEGTVGGELFF,TGTGCCAGCAGTTACGAGGGGACAGTCGGCGGGGAGCTGTTTTTT
-,TRBJ2-7,13,-,TRBV2,CASKAGVTYEQYF,TGTGCCAGCAAGGCAGGGGTTACCTACGAGCAGTACTTC
-,TRBJ1-1,15,-,TRBV15,CATSRDQGPNTEAFF,TGTGCCACCAGCAGAGATCAGGGTCCGAACACTGAAGCTTTCTTT
many,TRBJ2-1,15,TRBD2,TRBV7-2,CASSSMGGIYNEQFF,TGTGCCAGCAGCTCTATGGGGGGGATCTACAATGAGCAGTTCTTC
-,TRBJ1-2,14,-,TRBV29-1,CSVRTGNVNYGYTF,TGCAGCGTCCGAACAGGAAACGTTAACTATGGCTACACCTTC
-,TRBJ2-7,14,-,TRBV29-1,CSVGVGTSGHEQYF,TGCAGCGTTGGAGTCGGGACATCGGGCCACGAGCAGTACTTC
many,TRBJ2-7,14,-,TRBV18,CASSPMTDSYEQYF,TGTGCCAGCTCACCAATGACCGATTCCTACGAGCAGTACTTC
many,TRBJ2-1,13,-,TRBV6-6,CASTGTAYNEQFF,TGTGCCAGCACCGGGACTGCCTACAATGAGCAGTTCTTC
few,TRBJ2-7,14,-,TRBV28,CASSFQGGSYEQYF,TGTGCCAGCAGTTTTCAGGGCGGATCCTACGAGCAGTACTTC
-,TRBJ2-5,15,TRBD2,TRBV7-2,CASSLGAGGQETQYF,TGTGCCAGCAGCTTAGGGGCGGGGGGCCAAGAGACCCAGTACTTC
few,TRBJ2-2,11,-,TRBV29-1,CSAARAGELFF,TGCAGCGCTGCTAGGGCCGGGGAGCTGTTTTTT
few,TRBJ2-2,14,TRBD2,TRBV11-2,CASIPGDYRNELFF,TGTGCCAGCATCCCCGGGGACTACCGAAATGAGTTGTTTTTT
few,TRBJ2-7,11,-,TRBV10-2,CASMASYEQYF,TGCGCCAGCATGGCCTCCTACGAGCAGTACTTC
-,TRBJ1-1,11,-,TRBV12-3/TRBV12-4,CASNLGGGAFF,TGTGCCAGCAATTTGGGTGGCGGAGCTTTCTTT
many,TRBJ1-6,18,-,TRBV3-1,CASSQDTGGATGSAPLHF,TGTGCCAGCAGCCAAGATACCGGGGGAGCGACTGGTTCGGCGCCCCTCCACTTT
many,TRBJ1-5,12,-,TRBV3-1,CASSQDPGPQHF,TGTGCCAGCAGCCAAGATCCTGGGCCCCAGCATTTT
many,TRBJ2-2,14,TRBD1,TRBV2,CASMLDRDAGELFF,TGTGCCAGCATGCTAGACAGGGACGCCGGGGAGCTGTTTTTT
many,TRBJ1-1,13,-,TRBV12-3/TRBV12-4,CASSLEANTEAFF,TGTGCCAGCAGTTTGGAAGCGAACACTGAAGCTTTCTTT
few,TRBJ2-2,13,-,TRBV6-2/TRBV6-3,CASRTDDYGELFF,TGTGCCAGCAGGACTGACGATTACGGGGAGCTGTTTTTT
-,TRBJ1-3,13,-,TRBV20-1,CSARGVTGNTIYF,TGCAGTGCTAGAGGGGTTACTGGAAACACCATATATTTT
-,TRBJ1-6,16,-,TRBV28,CASSSAGAPYNSPLHF,TGTGCCAGCAGCTCGGCGGGCGCGCCCTATAATTCACCCCTCCACTTT
-,TRBJ2-1,14,TRBD1,TRBV6-1,CATTGQTLPNEQFF,TGTGCCACCACGGGACAGACCCTTCCCAATGAGCAGTTCTTC
-,TRBJ2-1,16,TRBD2,TRBV5-8,CASSQGTSGVYNEQFF,TGTGCCAGCAGCCAAGGGACTAGCGGGGTTTACAATGAGCAGTTCTTC
few,TRBJ2-7,12,TRBD1,TRBV7-2,CASSLSSGQAYF,TGTGCCAGCAGCTTAAGTTCGGGACAGGCTTACTTC
-,TRBJ2-5,16,-,TRBV2,CASSAGRPRWGETQYF,TGTGCCAGCAGTGCTGGAAGACCCCGCTGGGGAGAGACCCAGTACTTC
many,TRBJ1-2,14,-,TRBV29-1,CSVESGGRGYGYTF,TGCAGCGTTGAATCAGGAGGACGGGGCTATGGCTACACCTTC
few,TRBJ2-5,12,-,TRBV18,CASSPKQETQYF,TGTGCCAGCTCACCAAAACAAGAGACCCAGTACTTC
-,TRBJ1-4,15,-,TRBV12-3/TRBV12-4,CASSFLARSNEKLFF,TGTGCCAGCAGTTTTTTGGCGCGGAGTAATGAAAAACTGTTTTTT
few,TRBJ1-3,16,-,TRBV3-1,CASSQVRGYYGNTIYF,TGTGCCAGCAGCCAAGTGCGGGGGTATTACGGAAACACCATATATTTT
-,TRBJ1-4,14,-,TRBV2,CASSEGRRNEKLFF,TGTGCCAGCAGTGAAGGACGTCGTAATGAAAAACTGTTTTTT
-,TRBJ2-3,16,-,TRBV3-1,CASSPSGRGHTDTQYF,TGTGCCAGCAGCCCCTCGGGGCGGGGTCACACAGATACGCAGTATTTT
few,TRBJ2-2,16,-,TRBV6-6,CASSYPGPVNTGELFF,TGTGCCAGCAGTTACCCCGGACCCGTGAACACCGGGGAGCTGTTTTTT
-,TRBJ1-5,15,-,TRBV3-1,CASSQGGYSNQPQHF,TGTGCCAGCAGCCAAGGTGGATATAGCAATCAGCCCCAGCATTTT
-,TRBJ2-1,12,-,TRBV28,CASSLETSGLFF,TGTGCCAGCAGTTTAGAAACTTCGGGGCTTTTCTTC
-,TRBJ1-2,15,TRBD1,TRBV5-1,CASSSRQGIGYGYTF,TGCGCCAGCAGCTCGAGACAGGGGATCGGCTATGGCTACACCTTC
many,TRBJ2-3,13,-,TRBV7-9,CASSPRGPDTQYF,TGTGCCAGCTCACCAAGGGGCCCAGATACGCAGTATTTT
many,TRBJ1-2,15,-,TRBV11-2,CASSLDGRSWAGYTF,TGTGCCAGCAGCTTAGATGGCAGGTCGTGGGCTGGCTACACCTTC
many,TRBJ2-7,15,-,TRBV4-1,CASSRGEGDSYEQYF,TGCGCCAGCAGCCGGGGCGAGGGGGATTCCTACGAGCAGTACTTC
few,TRBJ1-1,16,-,TRBV5-1,CASSLVPGLMNTEAFF,TGCGCCAGCAGCTTGGTGCCGGGGTTGATGAACACTGAAGCTTTCTTT
few,TRBJ2-1,13,-,TRBV27,CASSLQGSYEQFF,TGTGCCAGCAGTTTACAGGGCAGCTATGAGCAGTTCTTC
many,TRBJ2-1,14,TRBD1,TRBV11-2,CASSLGQGYNEQFF,TGTGCCAGCAGTCTCGGACAGGGCTACAATGAGCAGTTCTTC
many,TRBJ2-7,12,-,TRBV29-1,CSVSLATGEQYF,TGCAGCGTTTCCCTGGCCACGGGGGAGCAGTACTTC